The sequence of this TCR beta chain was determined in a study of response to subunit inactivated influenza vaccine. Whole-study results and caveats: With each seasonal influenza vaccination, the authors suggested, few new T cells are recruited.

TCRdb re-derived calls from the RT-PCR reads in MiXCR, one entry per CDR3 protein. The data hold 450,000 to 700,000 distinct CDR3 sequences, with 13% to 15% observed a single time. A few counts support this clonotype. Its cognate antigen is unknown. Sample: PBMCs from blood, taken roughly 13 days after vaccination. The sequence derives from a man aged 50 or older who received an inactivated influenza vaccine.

CDR3 sequence: CATSRDPVSAEAFF. The CDR3 nucleotides read TGTGCCACCAGCAGAGACCCGGTGTCAGCTGAAGCTTTCTTT. The chain has TRBV15 and TRBJ1-1; D gene ambiguous. V lost 0 bases to trimming and J lost 6 bases, with 11 bases between them. The length of the CDR3 is 14 residues. From germline, CDR1 is LNHNV and CDR2 YYDKDF (reference sequence).